This T cell receptor (beta chain) came from a study of blood T cell repertoires in COVID-19. At the level of the study: Recovered status in Cohort 3 required two negative PCRs, clearance, or symptom resolution. The origin of the acute and convalescent COVID-19 samples was the United States, Italy and Spain. Sources were T cells, B-cell-depleted T cells, or PBMCs; the material itself was cDNA or gDNA.

Germline CDR1 MDHEN, CDR2 SYDVKM. The trim removed 5 bases at V and 1 base at J, leaving 8 bases unmatched. CDR3 length: 16 residues. TCRdb's copy holds only in-frame clones and misses some; the assay was immunoSEQ multiplex PCR. The table records about 280,000 clones, about 88% of them present only once. The receptor was isolated from a woman in her sixties in a cohort exposed to, infected with or recovered from COVID-19 (not recorded which). V and J are TRBV28 and TRBJ1-2; 9 positions agree with TRBD1. The sequenced sample consisted of PBMCs or T cells enriched from blood (not recorded which). CDR3 protein: CASSRDRAVNNYGYTF. The CDR3 nucleotides read TGTGCCAGCAGTCGGGACAGGGCGGTTAATAACTATGGCTACACCTTC.